This TCR beta chain was captured by sequencing in a study of cytomegalovirus exposure and HLA in healthy donors. Concerning this clone: Germline is not matched at one junction end, which may reflect a read error.

The PCR used 60 Vbeta and 13 Jbeta primers. Original handling: In a later analysis, of around 80 million unique beta chains, around 9.9 million appeared in at least two donors. Here immunoSEQ multiplex PCR was the method, and the copy in TCRdb shows in-frame clones only, minus some. From that table come the V and J calls and clone size; the DNA was used to work out D and trimming. The table records fewer than 95,000 clones, under 80% of them present only once. The source of this sequence is a woman aged 30 to 39 in good health and CMV-seronegative. What was sequenced was PBMCs.

CDR3 DNA: TGTGCCAGCAGTTACGGTAGCGAAGAAAGCTTC. Translated, it gives CASSYGSEESF. This chain connects TRBV6-6 to TRBJ2-7, with D possibly TRBD2 on 5 matching bases. Germline lookup yields CDR1 MNHNY and CDR2 SVGAGI (reference sequence). The CDR3 is 11 residues long.